Given below is one TCR beta chain in context. The junction had 2 bases not matched to a gene; V was cut back by 5 bases and J by 2 bases. Germline CDR1 is SGHTA and CDR2 is FQGTGA. The CDR3 is 14 amino acids. This sample was included in a study of cytomegalovirus exposure and HLA in healthy donors. The PCR made use of 60 Vbeta and 13 Jbeta primers. The assay was immunoSEQ multiplex PCR, and TCRdb's table has in-frame clones only and misses some. The sample consists of approximately 160,000 clones, 65% to 70% of them appearing once. This receptor was identified in a woman in her late teens or twenties in good health and CMV-seropositive. The rearrangement links TRBV7-3 to TRBJ2-7; 11 bases fit TRBD2. Sequenced: PBMCs. The CDR3 here is CASSPLAGAYEQYF. CDR3 nucleotide sequence: TGTGCCAGCAGCCCACTAGCGGGGGCCTACGAGCAGTACTTC.